Each of the 11 T cell receptor beta chains below was sequenced from the same sample in a study of shared clonotypes between healthy human individuals. Only in-frame clones appear in the TCRdb table, and some are missing; sequencing was by immunoSEQ multiplex PCR. The data hold approximately 940,000 clones, with 60% to 85% observed a single time. Sequenced input: memory CD4+ T cells sorted from blood. Indicated subset: CD45RA-negative fraction. The receptors shown here come from a man younger than 30 in good health.

The V call is TRBV18, the J call TRBJ1-5, with no clear D. Trimming took off 4 bases at V and 3 bases at J, with 7 bases between the two ends. Germline assignment: CDR1 KGHSH and CDR2 LQKENI. CDR3 length equals 13 residues. CDR3 DNA: TGTGCCAGCTCACAGGGAAACAATCAGCCCCAGCATTTT. Encoded protein: CASSQGNNQPQHF. The variable domain in full, with the rest retrieved from reference TRBV18 and TRBJ1-5, is NAGVMQNPRHLVRRRGQEARLRCSPMKGHSHVYWYRQLPEEGLKFMVYLQKENIIDESGMPKERFSAEFPKEGPSILRIQQVVRGDSAAYFCASSQGNNQPQHFGDGTRLSIL.

The V gene is TRBV29-1, the J gene TRBJ1-5; D is possibly TRBD1 (5 bases). The CDR3 sequence is 13 residues long. Germline loops: CDR1 SQVTM, CDR2 ANQGSEA. V dropped 1 base and J dropped 3 bases, with 7 bases sitting between them. The CDR3: CSVEGDLNQPQHF. DNA for the CDR3: TGCAGCGTTGAAGGGGACCTCAATCAGCCCCAGCATTTT. Filled out from reference TRBV29-1 and TRBJ1-5, the complete variable domain reads SAVISQKPSRDICQRGTSLTIQCQVDSQVTMMFWYRQQPGQSLTLIATANQGSEATYESGFVIDKFPISRPNLTFSTLTVSNMSPEDSSIYLCSVEGDLNQPQHFGDGTRLSIL.

The sample holds one count of this clone. The chain employs TRBV4-1 and TRBJ2-5; D is perhaps TRBD1 or TRBD2 (5 bases each). The germline gives CDR1 MGHRA, CDR2 YSYEKL. The CDR3 covers 16 residues. The germline V and J ends were trimmed by 1 base and 4 bases, with 16 bases remaining between them. CDR3 coding DNA: TGCGCCAGCAGCCAAGGGGACCCTCGTCCCCCAGAGACCCAGTACTTC. It encodes CASSQGDPRPPETQYF.

This clone was recorded a few times. At one of its ends the junction is not consistent with the germline gene, which may arise from a read error. For the CDR3, the DNA is TGTGCCAGCAGCGCGGGACAGGGTAGAATCTTC. This sequence encodes CASSAGQGRIF. This sequence joins TRBV7-9 and TRBJ1-2; TRBD1 aligns across 9 bases. The CDR3 is 11 residues long. Germline-derived CDR1 and CDR2 are SEHNR and FQNEAQ (reference sequence).

The genes are TRBV5-5 and TRBJ2-1; D is perhaps TRBD1 (6 bases). The CDR3 is 13 residues long. Trimming removed 5 bases from V and 9 bases from J, with 15 bases in between. The germline V gene has CDR1 SGHKS and CDR2 YYEKEE (reference sequence). The CDR3 protein is CASSFTGMGEQFF. CDR3 DNA: TGTGCCAGCAGTTTTACAGGGATGGGTGAGCAGTTCTTC. Together with reference TRBV5-5 and TRBJ2-1, the CDR3 gives the full variable domain: DAGVTQSPTHLIKTRGQQVTLRCSPISGHKSVSWYQQVLGQGPQFIFQYYEKEERGRGNFPDRFSARQFPNYSSELNVNALLLGDSALYLCASSFTGMGEQFFGPGTRLTVL.

This clone was picked up many times. J is TRBJ1-5 and V is TRBV19; D gene unclear. CDR3 length equals 15 residues. The ends were cut back, 7 bases at V and 1 base at J, with 14 bases in the middle. Germline V gene sequence: CDR1 LNHDA, CDR2 SQIVND (reference sequence). The DNA for the CDR3 is TGTGCCAGTATTCCGACTGACTCGAGCAATCAGCCCCAGCATTTT. Translating gives CASIPTDSSNQPQHF. Variable domain in full (rest from reference TRBV19 and TRBJ1-5): DGGITQSPKYLFRKEGQNVTLSCEQNLNHDAMYWYRQDPGQGLRLIYYSQIVNDFQKGDIAEGYSVSREKKESFPLTVTSAQKNPTAFYLCASIPTDSSNQPQHFGDGTRLSIL.

This chain connects TRBV21-1 to TRBJ1-1; the table's D call, TRBD1, has no DNA check behind it. TRBV21-1 is shown as a pseudogene. The CDR3 spans 13 residues. This CDR3 reads CATETGGNTEAFF. CDR3 bases: TGTGCCACGGAGACAGGGGGAAACACTGAAGCTTTCTTT.

This rearrangement joins TRBV18 to TRBJ1-1, with 7 bases lining up with TRBD1. The V and J ends lost 5 bases and 3 bases, in that order; junction bases with no gene match: 6. The germline V gene encodes CDR1 KGHSH and CDR2 LQKENI. The CDR3 totals 14 residues. CDR3 nucleotides: TGTGCCAGCTCAACACAGGGGATGGACACTGAAGCTTTCTTT. This translates into CASSTQGMDTEAFF. Full variable domain (rest looked up from reference TRBV18 and TRBJ1-1): NAGVMQNPRHLVRRRGQEARLRCSPMKGHSHVYWYRQLPEEGLKFMVYLQKENIIDESGMPKERFSAEFPKEGPSILRIQQVVRGDSAAYFCASSTQGMDTEAFFGQGTRLTVV.

V gene TRBV10-3 combines with J gene TRBJ2-7; 10 bases are shared with TRBD1. The CDR3 spans 15 residues. Germline assignment: CDR1 ENHRY and CDR2 SYGVKD. J was trimmed by 7 bases and V by 10 bases; bases with no gene match: 16. CDR3 protein: CATSLRDRGLSEQYF. Written as DNA, the CDR3 is TGTGCCACCTCCCTCAGGGACAGGGGACTTAGTGAGCAGTACTTC.

The chain couples TRBV10-3 to TRBJ1-1, with 7 bases lining up with TRBD1. In germline, CDR1 is ENHRY, CDR2 SYGVKD. This CDR3 comprises 15 residues. V was clipped by 10 bases and J by 0 bases; unmatched bases: 11. The CDR3 protein is CATRDSLTMNTEAFF. The CDR3 DNA follows: TGTGCCACTAGGGACAGTCTAACCATGAACACTGAAGCTTTCTTT.

The chain recombines TRBV10-3 with TRBJ2-3; D remains unclear. V dropped 5 bases and J dropped 1 base, with 7 bases sitting between them. The CDR3 sequence is 13 residues long. Germline lookup yields CDR1 ENHRY and CDR2 SYGVKD. The CDR3 coding sequence is TGTGCCATCAGTTCGGACGGCACAGATACGCAGTATTTT. Its translation is CAISSDGTDTQYF.